The T cell receptor beta chain described here comes from a study of T cell changes during pregnancy in multiple sclerosis. Method: immunoSEQ multiplex PCR; TCRdb's copy keeps in-frame clones and lacks some. Among about 110,000 clones listed, 85% to 95% were seen once. CDR1 is MGHDK, CDR2 SYGVNS, per germline. V dropped 3 bases and J dropped 0; count of bases not matched to a gene: 1. The CDR3 covers 14 residues. This clone was detected once. The material was peripheral blood, obtained in the third trimester of pregnancy. This TCR came from a female donor in good health, enrolled as a control in a pregnancy study. The chain couples TRBV25-1 to TRBJ1-1; 7 nucleotides agree with TRBD1. CDR3 sequence: CASSDGTVNTEAFF. The CDR3, as DNA: TGTGCCAGCAGTGATGGGACAGTGAACACTGAAGCTTTCTTT.